The subject of this entry is one T cell receptor (beta chain). This entry comes from a study of T-cell reconstitution after alpha-beta-depleted transplantation in children. With 2 bases clipped from V and 6 bases from J, the junction kept 9 bases outside the gene matches. The CDR3 has 15 residues. Germline loops: CDR1 SGDLS, CDR2 YYNGEE. As it was prepared, the TCRbeta library received unique molecular identifiers. In TCRdb, the PCR reads were re-called with MiXCR into one record per CDR3 protein. Counted here are about 540,000 distinct CDR3 sequences, around 16% occurring once; the ten biggest clones make up 3.3%.

This sequence was found in a human donor who donated a stem cell graft to a child with acute lymphoblastic leukemia. The sequenced sample was PBMCs from the stem cell graft donor, obtained from the stem cell graft. The chain joins TRBV9 to TRBJ2-7; 9 bases line up with TRBD1. The CDR3 loop is CASSVNPGQGGEQYF. CDR3 DNA sequence: TGTGCCAGCAGCGTTAATCCGGGACAGGGAGGCGAGCAGTACTTC.